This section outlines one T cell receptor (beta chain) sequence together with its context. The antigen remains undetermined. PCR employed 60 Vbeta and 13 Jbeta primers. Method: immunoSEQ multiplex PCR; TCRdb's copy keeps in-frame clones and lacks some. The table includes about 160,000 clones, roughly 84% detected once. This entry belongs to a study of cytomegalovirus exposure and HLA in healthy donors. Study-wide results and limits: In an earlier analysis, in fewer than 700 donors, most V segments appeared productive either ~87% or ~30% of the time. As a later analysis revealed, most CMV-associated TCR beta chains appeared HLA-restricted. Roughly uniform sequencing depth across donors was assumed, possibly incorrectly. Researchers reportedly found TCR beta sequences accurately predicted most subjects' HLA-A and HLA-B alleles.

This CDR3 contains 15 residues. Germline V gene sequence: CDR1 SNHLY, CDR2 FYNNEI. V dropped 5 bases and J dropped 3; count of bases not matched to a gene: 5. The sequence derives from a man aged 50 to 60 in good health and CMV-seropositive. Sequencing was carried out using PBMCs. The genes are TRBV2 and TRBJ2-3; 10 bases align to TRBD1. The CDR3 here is CASSQDRGSTDTQYF. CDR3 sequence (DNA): TGTGCCAGCAGTCAGGACAGGGGGTCGACAGATACGCAGTATTTT.